What follows is one T cell receptor beta chain and its context. Assay: immunoSEQ multiplex PCR; the TCRdb copy retains only in-frame clones and omits some. Here the sample spans 30,000 to 40,000 clones, around four fifths being singletons. These data originate in a study of PD-L1 blockade in urothelial cancer. The wider study: Earlier, patients had received 0 to 3 chemotherapy regimens.

CDR1 and CDR2 from the germline V gene are SGHRS and YFSETQ. This CDR3 has 15 amino acids. The V end was cut by 1 base, the J end by 0 bases, with 8 bases between. Time point in this sample: pretreatment peripheral blood. This TCR derives from a man older than 75 with urothelial cancer. Source: PBMCs, taken around atezolizumab (anti-PD-L1) treatment. The chain joins TRBV5-1 to TRBJ1-3; no clear D. CDR3 bases: TGCGCCAGCAGCTTGTCAGAAAGCTCTGGAAACACCATATATTTT. This codes for CASSLSESSGNTIYF.